A single sample is the source of the 29 T cell receptor beta chains below, sequenced in a study of response to subunit inactivated influenza vaccine. From the RT-PCR reads, TCRdb called clonotypes with MiXCR, one entry per CDR3 protein. This table holds about 800,000 distinct CDR3 sequences, over 20% found once. The sample in question was PBMCs from blood, obtained around 5 days after vaccination. The receptors come from a man aged 45-65 years who received an inactivated influenza vaccine.

This clonotype has at least ten counts. This chain connects TRBV20-1 to TRBJ2-3; D may correspond to TRBD1 or TRBD2 (5 bases each). The V gene lost 5 bases and the J gene lost 0 bases, with 15 bases spanning the gap. This CDR3 spans 15 amino acids. Germline lookup yields CDR1 DFQATT and CDR2 SNEGSKA (reference sequence). The CDR3 coding sequence is TGCAGTGCTCCAACGGGGCGGACTAGCACAGATACGCAGTATTTT. This codes for CSAPTGRTSTDTQYF.

This clonotype was detected a few times. The chain links TRBV4-3 to TRBJ2-7, with 7 bases aligning to TRBD1. CDR1 and CDR2 from the germline V gene are LGHNA and YSLEER. V shed 0 bases, J shed 5 bases, and the junction held 13 bases outside the gene matches. This CDR3 comprises 17 residues. CDR3 sequence: CASSQDALGQQENEQYF. CDR3 nucleotides: TGCGCCAGCAGCCAAGATGCGTTGGGACAGCAAGAAAACGAGCAGTACTTC.

This clonotype was detected only a few times. CDR3 bases: TGTGCCAGCAGTACTGGGACAGTTAATGAAAAACTGTTTTTT. Amino acid sequence: CASSTGTVNEKLFF. The chain is built from TRBV28 and TRBJ1-4; 7 bases fit TRBD1. With 5 bases clipped from V and 4 bases from J, the junction kept 4 bases outside the gene matches. The CDR3 consists of 14 residues. The germline V gene has CDR1 MDHEN and CDR2 SYDVKM.

This clonotype has a count of ten or more. The chain has TRBV29-1 and TRBJ2-7, with a tentative D call TRBD2 (6 bases). V shed 5 bases and J shed 4 bases, with 9 bases lying between them. CDR1 is SQVTM, CDR2 ANQGSEA, per germline. The CDR3 totals 11 residues. The CDR3 loop reads CSVTSGYEQYF. In DNA, the CDR3 is TGCAGCGTTACCAGCGGGTACGAGCAGTACTTC.

This clonotype was recorded a few times. The genes are TRBV6-2 or TRBV6-3 and TRBJ2-7; 14 bases are shared with TRBD2. From germline, CDR1 is MNHEY and CDR2 SVGEGT. The J segment lost 6 bases and the V segment lost 6 bases, leaving 10 bases of the junction unmatched. The CDR3 has 16 amino acids. CDR3 nucleotides: TGTGCCAGCAGATTATATCCGGGACTAGCGGGAGCCGAGCAGTACTTC. It codes for CASRLYPGLAGAEQYF.

The V call is TRBV6-5, the J call TRBJ2-1; a possible D gene is TRBD2 (6 bases). The germline V gene has CDR1 MNHEY and CDR2 SVGAGI. This CDR3 is built from 17 residues. The germline V and J ends were trimmed by 4 bases and 0 bases, with 16 bases remaining between them. The CDR3 DNA reads as TGTGCCAGCAGTTCTCTGGGCGGGGTCCGCTCCTACAATGAGCAGTTCTTC. It yields the protein CASSSLGGVRSYNEQFF.

The chain recombines TRBV20-1 with TRBJ2-1; 9 bases fit TRBD2. The CDR3 consists of 18 residues. Germline assignment: CDR1 DFQATT and CDR2 SNEGSKA (reference sequence). Losses at the gene ends were 3 bases for V and 2 bases for J; bases not matched to a gene: 14. The CDR3 bases are TGCAGTGCTAGTTTGACAGGGTTAGCGGGGGTGGCCTACAATGAGCAGTTCTTC. Protein: CSASLTGLAGVAYNEQFF.

This chain links TRBV5-1 with TRBJ2-7; D possibly corresponds to TRBD1 (5 bases). This CDR3 is built from 13 residues. CDR1 and CDR2 from the germline V gene are SGHRS and YFSETQ. V lost 4 bases and J 3 bases, leaving 11 bases between the germline ends. CDR3 loop: CASSQGKFYEQYF. The CDR3 DNA is TGCGCCAGCAGCCAGGGTAAATTCTACGAGCAGTACTTC.

This clonotype was found a few times. CDR3 region: CSAMFGYEQYF. The DNA of the CDR3 is TGCAGTGCTATGTTCGGCTACGAGCAGTACTTC. This chain connects TRBV20-1 to TRBJ2-7; D uncertain. V gave up 4 bases and J gave up 3 bases, with 7 bases separating them. The CDR3 consists of 11 residues. In germline, CDR1 is DFQATT, CDR2 SNEGSKA (reference sequence).

This clonotype was recorded a few times. This chain uses TRBV29-1 with TRBJ2-3; D unresolved. Trimming removed 5 bases from V and 4 bases from J, with 22 bases in between. The CDR3 contains 16 residues. Germline loops: CDR1 SQVTM, CDR2 ANQGSEA. The DNA for the CDR3 is TGCAGCGTTTCCCCCCGCGGCGAAATCTTGGCAGATACGCAGTATTTT. Residues: CSVSPRGEILADTQYF.

This chain uses TRBV5-1 with TRBJ2-2, with TRBD1 as a possible D gene (5 bases). The CDR3 has 15 amino acids. Trimming left V 1 base short and J 4 bases short, with 11 bases between. Germline V gene data show CDR1 as SGHRS and CDR2 as YFSETQ. CDR3 residues: CASSLKGSATGELFF. In nucleotides, the CDR3 is TGCGCCAGCAGCTTGAAGGGGTCGGCCACCGGGGAGCTGTTTTTT. Variable domain in full (rest from reference TRBV5-1 and TRBJ2-2): KAGVTQTPRYLIKTRGQQVTLSCSPISGHRSVSWYQQTPGQGLQFLFEYFSETQRNKGNFPGRFSGRQFSNSRSEMNVSTLELGDSALYLCASSLKGSATGELFFGEGSRLTVL.

The CDR3 DNA is TGTGCCAGCAGCCAACGGGTGGGCGGCACAGATACGCAGTATTTT. Its protein is CASSQRVGGTDTQYF. The gene calls are TRBV9 and TRBJ2-3; D gene uncertain. Germline V lookup: CDR1 SGDLS, CDR2 YYNGEE. V lost 4 bases and J 1 base, leaving 13 bases between the germline ends. The CDR3 has 15 amino acids.

The rearrangement joins TRBV5-1 to TRBJ2-7; no firm D call. The CDR3 spans 13 residues. V lost 2 bases to trimming and J lost 3 bases, with 9 bases between them. CDR1 is SGHRS and CDR2 is YFSETQ in the germline V gene. The CDR3 sequence is CASSLTAFYEQYF. CDR3 in DNA: TGCGCCAGCAGCTTAACAGCCTTCTACGAGCAGTACTTC.

The gene calls are TRBV11-2 and TRBJ2-1; the D gene could be TRBD1 or TRBD2 (5 bases each). The V gene's germline CDR1 is SGHAT and CDR2 FQNNGV. V lost 4 bases and J lost 5, with 12 bases in between. CDR3 length: 14 residues. The chain's CDR3 is CASSSGTLNNEQFF. In DNA, the CDR3 is TGTGCCAGCAGCTCCGGGACGCTGAACAATGAGCAGTTCTTC.

CDR3 region: CASSYGASGRVSNTGELFF. Written as DNA, the CDR3 is TGTGCCAGCAGTTACGGGGCTAGCGGGAGGGTCTCGAACACCGGGGAGCTGTTTTTT. The V call is TRBV6-5, the J call TRBJ2-2, with TRBD2 identical over 12 bases. CDR3 length: 19 amino acids. V lost 2 bases to trimming and J lost 0 bases; unmatched junction nucleotides: 7. Germline-derived CDR1 and CDR2 are MNHEY and SVGAGI.

V gene TRBV5-6 combines with J gene TRBJ2-5, with 9 bases fitting TRBD2. Trimming cost V 4 bases and J 5 bases; bases outside gene matches: 9. The CDR3 covers 15 residues. Germline CDR1 reads SGHDT; CDR2 reads YYEEEE. CDR3 nucleotide sequence: TGTGCCAGCAGCACTATAGCGGGGGCCAGCGAGACCCAGTACTTC. Its protein product is CASSTIAGASETQYF.

V is TRBV11-3 and J is TRBJ2-5, with D perhaps given as TRBD1 or TRBD2 (5 bases each). Germline CDR1 reads SGHNT; CDR2 reads YENEEA. There are 14 residues in the CDR3. Trimming removed 5 bases at V and 4 bases at J, with 14 bases between. The CDR3 DNA is TGTGCCAGCAGCCTTGGGGGTGACTTAGAGACCCAGTACTTC. Protein sequence: CASSLGGDLETQYF.

The chain has TRBV7-9 and TRBJ1-4; 7 bases match TRBD1. The V gene's germline CDR1 is SEHNR and CDR2 FQNEAQ (reference sequence). J lost 9 bases, V lost 4 bases, and 11 bases had no gene match. This CDR3 has 15 residues. The CDR3 region has the DNA TGTGCCAGCAGCTCCTTGACAGGGCGGGCTAAAAAACTGTTTTTT. Translating it yields CASSSLTGRAKKLFF. The variable domain in full, with the rest retrieved from reference TRBV7-9 and TRBJ1-4, is DTGVSQNPRHKITKRGQNVTFRCDPISEHNRLYWYRQTLGQGPEFLTYFQNEAQLEKSRLLSDRFSAERPKGSFSTLEIQRTEQGDSAMYLCASSSLTGRAKKLFFGSGTQLSVL.

About this clonotype itself: An end of the junction differs from the germline gene, which may be a read error. The chain recombines TRBV6-9 with TRBJ2-4; 8 bases are a match to TRBD2. The CDR3 spans 16 residues. Germline V gene lookup returns CDR1 MNHGY and CDR2 SVAAGI. The CDR3 DNA is TGTGCCAGCAGCCCCGAGCGGGAGACGGCCAAAAACATTCAGCACTTC. As protein: CASSPERETAKNIQHF.

The rearrangement links TRBV20-1 to TRBJ2-1; possibly TRBD2 for D (7 bases). Germline V CDR1 and CDR2: DFQATT, SNEGSKA (reference sequence). V was shortened by 3 bases and J by 9 bases, with 15 bases between the two germline ends. The CDR3 contains 13 residues. This CDR3 is CSARRGASGEQFF. The CDR3, as DNA: TGCAGTGCTAGGAGGGGGGCTAGCGGTGAGCAGTTCTTC.

This clonotype was seen more than once but under ten times. The genes are TRBV12-5 and TRBJ2-5; D gene unclear. This CDR3 contains 15 residues. With 0 bases removed from V and 0 bases from J, the gap between germline ends came to 8 bases. Per germline, CDR1 LGHNT and CDR2 FRNRAP. CDR3 sequence reads: CASGLVLGNQETQYF. In nucleotides, the CDR3 is TGTGCTAGTGGTTTGGTACTCGGCAACCAAGAGACCCAGTACTTC.

This clonotype was detected only once. J is TRBJ1-1 and V is TRBV5-5; no clear D gene. Germline V gives CDR1 SGHKS, CDR2 YYEKEE (reference sequence). V gave up 3 bases and J gave up 10 bases, with 19 bases separating them. This CDR3 has 14 residues. CDR3: CASSWGGGAGGAFF. Here the CDR3 DNA reads TGTGCCAGCAGCTGGGGTGGAGGAGCCGGCGGAGCTTTCTTT.

This chain uses TRBV20-1 with TRBJ2-1; TRBD2 aligns across 8 bases. J was trimmed by 7 bases and V by 8 bases; bases with no gene match: 10. The CDR3 length is 13 residues. Germline V gene lookup returns CDR1 DFQATT and CDR2 SNEGSKA (reference sequence). DNA of the CDR3: TGCAGTTTCTCGGGGACTAGTGAAAATGAGCAGTTCTTC. Translated, it gives CSFSGTSENEQFF.

In this sample, this clonotype turned up a few times. CDR3 protein: CASSMGHPPLSYEQYF. For the CDR3, the DNA is TGTGCCAGCAGTATGGGACACCCTCCTCTCTCCTACGAGCAGTACTTC. The chain joins TRBV6-1 to TRBJ2-7; tentatively, D is TRBD1 (6 bases). This CDR3 spans 16 amino acids. Germline-derived CDR1 and CDR2 are MNHNS and SASEGT. The germline V and J ends were trimmed by 5 bases and 0 bases, with 17 bases remaining between them.

V and J are TRBV20-1 and TRBJ2-5; either TRBD1 or TRBD2 may fit D (6 bases each). This CDR3 contains 15 residues. V dropped 5 bases and J dropped 5 bases, with 21 bases sitting between them. Germline-derived CDR1 and CDR2 are DFQATT and SNEGSKA (reference sequence). This CDR3 reads CSAPHRGRDSETQYF. CDR3 DNA: TGCAGTGCTCCTCACCGGGGGCGAGATAGTGAGACCCAGTACTTC.

The chain employs TRBV28 and TRBJ2-1; 8 bases match TRBD2. Trimming removed 2 bases from V and 7 bases from J; junction bases left unmatched: 4. Germline lookup yields CDR1 MDHEN and CDR2 SYDVKM. The CDR3 has 14 residues. The CDR3 sequence is CASSLSGGKNEQFF. CDR3 bases: TGTGCCAGCAGTTTAAGCGGGGGCAAAAATGAGCAGTTCTTC.

This clonotype occurred a few times. V is TRBV5-1 and J is TRBJ1-1; TRBD1 is a possible D gene (6 bases). CDR1 and CDR2 (germline): SGHRS, YFSETQ. The CDR3 spans 14 residues. The V gene lost 4 bases and the J gene lost 6 bases, with 16 bases spanning the gap. CDR3 bases: TGCGCCAGCAGCCCCAGGGGCTTGGGCTCTGAAGCTTTCTTT. Amino acids: CASSPRGLGSEAFF.

This clonotype has just a few counts. The chain has TRBV12-3 or TRBV12-4 and TRBJ2-2; TRBD1 matches 9 bases. J lost 3 bases, V lost 5 bases, and 7 bases had no gene match. The CDR3 totals 16 residues. This CDR3 is CASSLTGGAHTGELFF. The CDR3 DNA reads TGTGCCAGCAGTCTAACAGGGGGCGCGCACACCGGGGAGCTGTTTTTT.

The genes are TRBV7-2 and TRBJ1-2; D may be TRBD1 (6 bases). This CDR3 spans 14 amino acids. V lost 1 base and J 8 bases, leaving 14 bases between the germline ends. The germline V gene has CDR1 SGHTA and CDR2 FQGNSA. Here the CDR3 DNA reads TGTGCCAGCAGCTTAGGGACAGACCGTGGGGGCTACACCTTC. It codes for CASSLGTDRGGYTF. The full variable domain, in which reference TRBV7-2 and TRBJ1-2 provide the parts outside the CDR3, is GAGVSQSPSNKVTEKGKDVELRCDPISGHTALYWYRQSLGQGLEFLIYFQGNSAPDKSGLPSDRFSAERTGGSVSTLTIQRTQQEDSAVYLCASSLGTDRGGYTFGSGTRLTVV.